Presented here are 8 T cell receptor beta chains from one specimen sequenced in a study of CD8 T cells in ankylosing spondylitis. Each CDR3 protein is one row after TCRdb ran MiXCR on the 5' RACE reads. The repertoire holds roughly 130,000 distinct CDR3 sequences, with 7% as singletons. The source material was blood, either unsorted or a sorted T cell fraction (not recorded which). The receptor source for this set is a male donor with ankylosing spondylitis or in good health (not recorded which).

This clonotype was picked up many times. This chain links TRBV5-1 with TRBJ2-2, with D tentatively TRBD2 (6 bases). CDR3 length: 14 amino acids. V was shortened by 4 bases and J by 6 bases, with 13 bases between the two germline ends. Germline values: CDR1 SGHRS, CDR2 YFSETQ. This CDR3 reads CASSLTTGAGELFF. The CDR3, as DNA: TGCGCCAGCAGCCTGACTACGGGAGCCGGGGAGCTGTTTTTT. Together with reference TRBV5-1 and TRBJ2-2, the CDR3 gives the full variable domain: KAGVTQTPRYLIKTRGQQVTLSCSPISGHRSVSWYQQTPGQGLQFLFEYFSETQRNKGNFPGRFSGRQFSNSRSEMNVSTLELGDSALYLCASSLTTGAGELFFGEGSRLTVL.

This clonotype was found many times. In nucleotides, the CDR3 is TGTGCCAGCAGCCTCGGACTAGCGGCCTACAATGAGCAGTTCTTC. The encoded protein is CASSLGLAAYNEQFF. The rearrangement uses TRBV7-9 and TRBJ2-1, with 10 bases matching TRBD2. The CDR3 is 15 residues long. The V gene's germline CDR1 is SEHNR and CDR2 FQNEAQ (reference sequence). The trim removed 5 bases at V and 2 bases at J, leaving 3 bases unmatched.

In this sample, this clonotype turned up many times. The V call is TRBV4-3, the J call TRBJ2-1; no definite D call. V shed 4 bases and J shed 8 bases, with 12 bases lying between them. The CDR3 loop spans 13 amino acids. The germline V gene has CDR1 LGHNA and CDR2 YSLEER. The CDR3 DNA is TGCGCCAGCAGCCGGACGTTAGCAGATGAGCAGTTCTTC. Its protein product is CASSRTLADEQFF.

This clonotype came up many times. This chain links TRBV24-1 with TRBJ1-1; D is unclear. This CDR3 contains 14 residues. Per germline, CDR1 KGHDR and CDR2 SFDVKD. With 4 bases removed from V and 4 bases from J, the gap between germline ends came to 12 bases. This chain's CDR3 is CATSDPGRPTEAFF. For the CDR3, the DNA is TGTGCCACCAGTGACCCGGGCAGGCCCACTGAAGCTTTCTTT.

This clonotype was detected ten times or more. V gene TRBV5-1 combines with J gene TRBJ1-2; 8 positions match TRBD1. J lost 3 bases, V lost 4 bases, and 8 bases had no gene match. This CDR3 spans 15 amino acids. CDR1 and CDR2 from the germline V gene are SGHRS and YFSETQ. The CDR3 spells CASSPGQGPHYGYTF. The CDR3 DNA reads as TGCGCCAGCAGCCCTGGACAGGGACCTCACTATGGCTACACCTTC.

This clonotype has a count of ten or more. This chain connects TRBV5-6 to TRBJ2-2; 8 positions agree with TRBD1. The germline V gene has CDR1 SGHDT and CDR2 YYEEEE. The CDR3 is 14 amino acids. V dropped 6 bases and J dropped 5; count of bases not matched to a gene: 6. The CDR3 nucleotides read TGTGCCAGCACCGAAACAGGGGGGACCGGGGAGCTGTTTTTT. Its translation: CASTETGGTGELFF.

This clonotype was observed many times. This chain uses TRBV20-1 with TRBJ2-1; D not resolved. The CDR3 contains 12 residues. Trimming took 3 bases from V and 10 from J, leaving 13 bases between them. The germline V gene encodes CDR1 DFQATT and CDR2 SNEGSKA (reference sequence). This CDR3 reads CSASVTDGEQFF. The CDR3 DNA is TGCAGTGCTAGCGTTACGGACGGGGAGCAGTTCTTC.

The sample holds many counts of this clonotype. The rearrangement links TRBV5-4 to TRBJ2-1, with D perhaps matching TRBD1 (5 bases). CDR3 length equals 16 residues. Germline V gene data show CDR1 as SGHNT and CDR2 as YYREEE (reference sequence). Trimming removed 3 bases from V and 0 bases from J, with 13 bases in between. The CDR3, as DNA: TGTGCCAGCAGCTCAGGGCCCCCCAGCTCCTACAATGAGCAGTTCTTC. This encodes CASSSGPPSSYNEQFF. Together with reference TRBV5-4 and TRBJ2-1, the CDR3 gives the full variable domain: ETGVTQSPTHLIKTRGQQVTLRCSSQSGHNTVSWYQQALGQGPQFIFQYYREEENGRGNFPPRFSGLQFPNYSSELNVNALELDDSALYLCASSSGPPSSYNEQFFGPGTRLTVL.